This T cell receptor (beta chain) was captured in a study of shared clonotypes between healthy human individuals. CDR1 is MGHRA and CDR2 is YSYEKL in the germline V gene. V was clipped by 1 base and J by 5 bases, with 15 bases between them. The CDR3 is 15 amino acids. Generated by immunoSEQ multiplex PCR, the TCRdb table keeps only in-frame clones and is missing some. The sample records around 2.5 million clones, roughly 93% being singletons. The chain is built from TRBV4-1 and TRBJ2-7; D remains ambiguous. This TCR was sampled from a man between 18 and 35 years old in good health. Some clones in this sample may be carry-over from other donors' samples. The sequenced material came from naive CD4+ T cells from PBMCs. Indicated subset: CD45RA+ positively selected. CDR3 amino acids: CASSQGFPSVHEQYF. CDR3 sequence (DNA): TGCGCCAGCAGCCAAGGTTTCCCCTCGGTCCACGAGCAGTACTTC.